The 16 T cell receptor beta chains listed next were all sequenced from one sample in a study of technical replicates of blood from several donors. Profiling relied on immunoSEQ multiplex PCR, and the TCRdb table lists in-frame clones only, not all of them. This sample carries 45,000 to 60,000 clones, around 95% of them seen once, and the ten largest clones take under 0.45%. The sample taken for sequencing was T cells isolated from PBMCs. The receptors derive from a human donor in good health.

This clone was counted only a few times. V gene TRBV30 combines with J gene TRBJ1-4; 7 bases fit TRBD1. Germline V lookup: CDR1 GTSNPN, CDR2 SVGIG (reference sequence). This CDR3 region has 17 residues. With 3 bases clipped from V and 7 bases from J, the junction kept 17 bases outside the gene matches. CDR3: CAWSPSNGLGGSEKLFF. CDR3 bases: TGTGCCTGGAGCCCTTCTAATGGGCTAGGGGGCAGTGAAAAACTGTTTTTT.

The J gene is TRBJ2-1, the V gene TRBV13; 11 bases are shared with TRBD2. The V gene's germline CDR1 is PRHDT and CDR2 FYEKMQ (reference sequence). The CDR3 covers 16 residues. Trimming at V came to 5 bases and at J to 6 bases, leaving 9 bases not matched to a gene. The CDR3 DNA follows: TGTGCCAGCAGCCGAACAGGACTAGCGGGCCTCAATGAGCAGTTCTTC. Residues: CASSRTGLAGLNEQFF.

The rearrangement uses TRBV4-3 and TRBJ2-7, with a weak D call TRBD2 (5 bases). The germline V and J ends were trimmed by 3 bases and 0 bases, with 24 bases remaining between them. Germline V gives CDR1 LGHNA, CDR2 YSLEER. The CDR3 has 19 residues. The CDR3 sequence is CASSHQDVRGSSYSYEQYF. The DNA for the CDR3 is TGCGCCAGCAGCCACCAGGATGTACGCGGGTCTTCCTACTCCTACGAGCAGTACTTC.

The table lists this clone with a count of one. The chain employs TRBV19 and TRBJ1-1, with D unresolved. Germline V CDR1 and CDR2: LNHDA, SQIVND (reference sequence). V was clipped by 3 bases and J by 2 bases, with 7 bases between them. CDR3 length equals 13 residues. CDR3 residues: CASSMTGNTEAFF. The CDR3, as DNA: TGTGCCAGTAGTATGACTGGCAACACTGAAGCTTTCTTT.

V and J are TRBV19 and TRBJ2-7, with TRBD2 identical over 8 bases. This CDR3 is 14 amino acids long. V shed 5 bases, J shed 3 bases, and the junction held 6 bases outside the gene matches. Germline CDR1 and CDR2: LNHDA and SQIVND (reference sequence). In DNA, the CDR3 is TGTGCCAGTAGTCCCCGGGGGGGCCGCTACGAGCAGTACTTC. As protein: CASSPRGGRYEQYF.

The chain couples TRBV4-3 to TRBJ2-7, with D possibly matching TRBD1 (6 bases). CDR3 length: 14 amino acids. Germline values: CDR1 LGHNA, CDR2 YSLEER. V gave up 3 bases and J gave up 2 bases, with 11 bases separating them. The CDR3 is CASSQSAGAYEQYF. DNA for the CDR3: TGCGCCAGCAGCCAGTCAGCAGGGGCCTACGAGCAGTACTTC.

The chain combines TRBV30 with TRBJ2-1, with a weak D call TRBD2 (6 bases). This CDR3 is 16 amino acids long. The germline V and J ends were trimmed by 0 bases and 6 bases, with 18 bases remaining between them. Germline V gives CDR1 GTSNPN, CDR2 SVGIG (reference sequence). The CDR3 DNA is TGTGCCTGGAGTGTAACCCTACGGAGGGCGGGCAATGAGCAGTTCTTC. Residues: CAWSVTLRRAGNEQFF.

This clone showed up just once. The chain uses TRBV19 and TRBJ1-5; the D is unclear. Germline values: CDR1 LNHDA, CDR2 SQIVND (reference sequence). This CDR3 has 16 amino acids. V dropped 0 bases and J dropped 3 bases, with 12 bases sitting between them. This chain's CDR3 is CASSIDLEGYNQPQHF. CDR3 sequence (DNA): TGTGCCAGTAGTATAGATCTCGAGGGATACAATCAGCCCCAGCATTTT.

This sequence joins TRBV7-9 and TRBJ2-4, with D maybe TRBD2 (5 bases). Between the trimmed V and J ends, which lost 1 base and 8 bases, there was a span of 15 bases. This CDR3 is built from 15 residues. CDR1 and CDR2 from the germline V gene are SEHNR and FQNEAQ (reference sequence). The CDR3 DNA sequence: TGTGCCAGCAGCTTAGGCAGTAGCGTTGTGGACATTCAGTACTTC. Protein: CASSLGSSVVDIQYF.

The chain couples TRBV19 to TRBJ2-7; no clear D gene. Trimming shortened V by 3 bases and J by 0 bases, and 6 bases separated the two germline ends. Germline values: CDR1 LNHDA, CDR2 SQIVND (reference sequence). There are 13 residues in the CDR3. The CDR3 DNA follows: TGTGCCAGTAGTATTAGCCCCTCCTACGAGCAGTACTTC. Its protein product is CASSISPSYEQYF. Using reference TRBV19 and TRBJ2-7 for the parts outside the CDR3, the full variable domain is DGGITQSPKYLFRKEGQNVTLSCEQNLNHDAMYWYRQDPGQGLRLIYYSQIVNDFQKGDIAEGYSVSREKKESFPLTVTSAQKNPTAFYLCASSISPSYEQYFGPGTRLTVT.

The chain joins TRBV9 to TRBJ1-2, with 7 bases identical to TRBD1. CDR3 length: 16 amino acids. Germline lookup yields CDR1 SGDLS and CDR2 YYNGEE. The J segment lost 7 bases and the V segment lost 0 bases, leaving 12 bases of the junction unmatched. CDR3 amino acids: CASSVGRDSILSGYTF. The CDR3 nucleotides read TGTGCCAGCAGCGTAGGGAGGGACAGCATCCTGAGTGGCTACACCTTC. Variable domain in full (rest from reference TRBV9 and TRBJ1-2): DSGVTQTPKHLITATGQRVTLRCSPRSGDLSVYWYQQSLDQGLQFLIQYYNGEERAKGNILERFSAQQFPDLHSELNLSSLELGDSALYFCASSVGRDSILSGYTFGSGTRLTVV.

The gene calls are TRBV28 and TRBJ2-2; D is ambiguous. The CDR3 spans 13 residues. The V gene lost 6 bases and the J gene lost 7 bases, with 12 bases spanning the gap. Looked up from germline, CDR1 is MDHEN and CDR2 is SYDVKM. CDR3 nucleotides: TGTGCCAGCAGACCCCCTCTAGTCGGGGAGCTGTTTTTT. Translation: CASRPPLVGELFF. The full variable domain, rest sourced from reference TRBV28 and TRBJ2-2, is DVKVTQSSRYLVKRTGEKVFLECVQDMDHENMFWYRQDPGLGLRLIYFSYDVKMKEKGDIPEGYSVSREKKERFSLILESASTNQTSMYLCASRPPLVGELFFGEGSRLTVL.

The CDR3 loop reads CASSPTGGVNQPQHF. The CDR3 coding sequence is TGTGCCAGCAGCCCGACAGGGGGCGTCAATCAGCCCCAGCATTTT. V is TRBV5-5 and J is TRBJ1-5; 10 nucleotides line up with TRBD1. The CDR3 runs to 15 residues. Germline trimming cut 4 bases from V and 3 bases from J; bases unmatched to any gene: 4. From germline, CDR1 is SGHKS and CDR2 YYEKEE (reference sequence).

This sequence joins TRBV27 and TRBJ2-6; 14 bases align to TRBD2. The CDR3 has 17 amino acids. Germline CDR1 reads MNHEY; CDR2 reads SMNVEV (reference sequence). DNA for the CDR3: TGTGCTCATTCGTGGACTAGCGGGAGGACGGGGGCCAACGTCCTGACTTTC. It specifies CAHSWTSGRTGANVLTF.

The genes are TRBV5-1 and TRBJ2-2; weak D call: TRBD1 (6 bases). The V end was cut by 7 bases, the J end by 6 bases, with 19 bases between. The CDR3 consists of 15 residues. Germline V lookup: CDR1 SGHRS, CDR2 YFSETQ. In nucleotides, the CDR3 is TGCGCCAGCGAAAACCGGGACATTCGGGCCGGGGAGCTGTTTTTT. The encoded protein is CASENRDIRAGELFF.

DNA for the CDR3: TGTGCCAGCAGCGCTCAGGGGGTGGGAGAGACCCAGTACTTC. It is translated as CASSAQGVGETQYF. The V and J genes are TRBV9 and TRBJ2-5; 7 bases agree with TRBD1. The CDR3 runs to 14 residues. The junction had 6 bases not matched to a gene; V was cut back by 3 bases and J by 4 bases. CDR1 is SGDLS, CDR2 YYNGEE, per germline.